This paragraph reports one T cell receptor (beta chain). There are a few counts of this clone. There is no known antigen for this receptor. The sample holds no much larger clone one base away, and base qualities are not on file. The data are from a study of T cells in localized non-small cell lung cancer (dated by TCRdb to 2020 to 2022). In the study overall: T cell repertoires of a few hundred early-stage NSCLC patients were analyzed, with tumors being compared against uninvolved tumor-adjacent lungs. The cohort was made up of 200 to 250 treatment-naive NSCLC patients whose localized lung tumors had been resected. NSCLC patients had a mean age of around 66 years, and 129 were male and nearly 110 female. Study-level results and caveats: Uninvolved tumor-adjacent lung showed the highest T cell clonality, higher than tumor, which suggests more focused antigenic responses in the uninvolved tumor-adjacent lung. Multi-region tumor sequencing was not performed, so intratumor heterogeneity could not be excluded. Longer overall survival was associated with higher blood T cell density, whereas shorter survival was associated with higher adjacent-lung clonality. Because of the exploratory design, TCR variables were selected using unadjusted p-values without false-discovery rate correction. Of the top 100 tumor clones, a median of approximately 60 were detected in paired uninvolved adjacent lung; approximately 28 were also among that lung's top 100.

The CDR3 holds 17 amino acids from the cysteine to the phenylalanine. Kept here is only the CDR3 DNA, which spans 51 bases and is read in frame from base 1. The germline V gene supplies CDR1 KGHSH and CDR2 LQKENI. V and J are trimmed by 2 bases and 4 bases, and the gene matches miss 3 bases of the junction. At diagnosis, tumor, uninvolved tumor-adjacent lung and peripheral blood were collected and then preserved as a mix of FFPE and fresh-frozen material. TCR beta CDR3 regions were sequenced from DNA using the immunoSEQ Assay. In the source study's methods: To compute T cell density, TCR beta template counts were normalized to usable DNA, which was estimated by amplifying housekeeping genes. Using the preseqR package, richness was estimated by extrapolating to 120,000 templates for tissue samples and 400,000 templates for PBMC samples. Clonality was calculated as one minus Pielou's evenness. To identify tissue-enriched TCRs, differential abundance testing was run on productive amino-acid clonotypes with a minimum total count of 5 and an alpha of 0.1. The Jaccard Index and the Morisita Overlap Index were used to measure repertoire overlap between compartments. GLIPH grouped TCR beta CDR3s together with public tetramer-defined viral CDR3s, and a viral motif had to include at least three viral sequences and also show V-gene enrichment. What TCRdb holds here is the immuneACCESS table cut down to in-frame rearrangements. Part of the clones is not present; checked against another copy, under half of the missing clones reflect an unresolved V gene, and the others are unexplained. Clone size and the V and J calls come from that table; the DNA yielded D and trimming. The sample table holds roughly 2,800 clones, of which roughly a quarter were seen once. The ten largest account for roughly an eighth of the sample.

Sequences were derived from lung tumor tissue, sampled before any cancer treatment. This receptor was obtained from a male donor at least 60 years old with stage II lung adenocarcinoma. The rearrangement combines TRBV18 with TRBJ2-2; TRBD2 matches 14 bases in the middle. The CDR3 reads as follows: CASSPAGLAGGTGELFF. The DNA sequence is as follows: TGTGCCAGCTCACCAGCCGGACTAGCGGGGGGCACCGGGGAGCTGTTTTTT.